This entry describes one T cell receptor (beta chain). Its antigen is undetermined. The data belong to a study of CD8 T cells in Susac syndrome. Sequencing targeted TCR beta in T cells from blood (CD8+ and CD4+). RNA totalling about 0.45 to 1 ug underwent reverse transcription with random hexamers. TCR beta CDR3 was amplified by immunoSEQ multiplex PCR. This amplification extended across 54 Vbeta and 13 Jbeta segments. TCRdb processed the immunoSEQ multiplex PCR reads anew with MiXCR; each CDR3 protein has one entry. The sample has roughly 150,000 distinct CDR3 sequences; approximately 94% are singletons. This CDR3 region has 13 residues. V lost 1 base and J lost 5, with 6 bases in between. Per the germline V gene, CDR1 is KGHSH and CDR2 is LQKENI. Overall study findings and caveats: Acknowledgment was made by the study that its TCR sequencing and HLA analysis involved a relatively small number of individuals.

Material for sequencing was CD4+ T cells from PBMCs. The sequence came from a human donor with multiple sclerosis. This sequence joins TRBV18 and TRBJ1-5; D not resolved. The CDR3: CASSPQRDQPQHF. In nucleotides, the CDR3 is TGTGCCAGCTCACCACAGAGGGATCAGCCCCAGCATTTT.